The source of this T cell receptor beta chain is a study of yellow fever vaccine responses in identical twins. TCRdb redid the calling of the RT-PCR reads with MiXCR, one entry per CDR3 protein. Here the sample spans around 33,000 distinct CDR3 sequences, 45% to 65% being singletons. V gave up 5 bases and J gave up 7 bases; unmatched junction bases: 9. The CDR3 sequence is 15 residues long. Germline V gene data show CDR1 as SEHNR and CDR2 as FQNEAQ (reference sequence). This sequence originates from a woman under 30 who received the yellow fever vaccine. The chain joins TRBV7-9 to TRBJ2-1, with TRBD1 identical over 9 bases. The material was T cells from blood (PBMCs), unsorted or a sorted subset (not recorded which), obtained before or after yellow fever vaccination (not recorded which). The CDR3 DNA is TGTGCCAGCAGCCTAAGATCCGGGACAGGGAATGAGCAGTTCTTC. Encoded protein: CASSLRSGTGNEQFF.